The 26 T cell receptor beta chains below were found in one sample sequenced in a study of shared clonotypes between healthy human individuals. Assay: immunoSEQ multiplex PCR; the TCRdb copy retains only in-frame clones and omits some. The repertoire has millions of clones, around nine tenths of them found once; the top ten carry around 0.15%. The sequencing input was naive CD4+ T cells sorted from blood. Specified subset: CD45RA+ positively selected. The receptors were sampled from a man between 18 and 35 years old in good health.

The gene calls are TRBV5-8 and TRBJ2-7; 8 bases line up with TRBD1. J lost 4 bases, V lost 5 bases, and 8 bases had no gene match. Germline lookup yields CDR1 SGHTS and CDR2 YDEGEE. The CDR3 loop spans 14 amino acids. The CDR3 reads CASRWQGASYEQYF. CDR3 nucleotides: TGTGCCAGCAGGTGGCAGGGGGCCAGTTACGAGCAGTACTTC.

The chain couples TRBV19 to TRBJ2-3; 11 bases align to TRBD2. The germline gives CDR1 LNHDA, CDR2 SQIVND (reference sequence). The ends lost 3 bases at V and 1 base at J; junction bases unmatched: 6. The CDR3 length is 17 residues. This CDR3 is CASSIVAGGPGTDTQYF. As DNA, the CDR3 is TGTGCCAGTAGTATTGTAGCGGGAGGGCCGGGCACAGATACGCAGTATTTT.

The chain links TRBV2 to TRBJ1-2; D call uncertain. Germline-derived CDR1 and CDR2 are SNHLY and FYNNEI. V was clipped by 7 bases and J by 4 bases, with 13 bases between them. The CDR3 covers 13 residues. CDR3 in DNA: TGTGCCAGCACCGTCGTAAACGTCTATGGCTACACCTTC. The encoded protein is CASTVVNVYGYTF.

This chain connects TRBV30 to TRBJ1-5; the D is unclear. The CDR3 runs to 15 residues. Germline CDR1 reads GTSNPN; CDR2 reads SVGIG (reference sequence). V lost 2 bases and J 1 base, leaving 12 bases between the germline ends. CDR3 sequence: CAWSRRTASNQPQHF. The DNA of the CDR3 is TGTGCCTGGAGTAGACGGACGGCAAGCAATCAGCCCCAGCATTTT.

The chain joins TRBV30 to TRBJ2-7; the D is unclear. The CDR3 extends over 12 amino acids. Trimming stripped 2 bases from V and 3 bases from J, with 8 bases between. Germline-derived CDR1 and CDR2 are GTSNPN and SVGIG (reference sequence). The CDR3 DNA is TGTGCCTGGAGTTGGGGAAGCTACGAGCAGTACTTC. Its translation: CAWSWGSYEQYF.

The chain employs TRBV11-3 and TRBJ1-1; 11 bases line up with TRBD1. Germline V gives CDR1 SGHNT, CDR2 YENEEA. CDR3 size: 15 residues. Trimming took 5 bases from V and 1 from J; bases not matched to a gene: 3. CDR3 DNA sequence: TGTGCCAGCAGCGAAGGGACAGGGGGGAACACTGAAGCTTTCTTT. Encoded protein: CASSEGTGGNTEAFF.

V usage is TRBV4-1 and J usage is TRBJ1-2; D is undetermined. The ends were cut back, 5 bases at V and 0 bases at J, with 13 bases in the middle. CDR3 length: 15 amino acids. In germline, CDR1 is MGHRA, CDR2 YSYEKL. The CDR3 DNA sequence: TGCGCCAGCAGCTCCCCCGGGAGAGCTAACTATGGCTACACCTTC. This codes for CASSSPGRANYGYTF.

CDR3: CASSVGGTGNTYEQYF. CDR3 sequence (DNA): TGTGCCAGCAGCGTAGGAGGGACAGGGAATACTTACGAGCAGTACTTC. This chain links TRBV9 with TRBJ2-7; 9 bases match TRBD1. The CDR3 spans 16 residues. Losses at the gene ends were 0 bases for V and 4 bases for J; bases not matched to a gene: 8. Per germline, CDR1 SGDLS and CDR2 YYNGEE. Together with reference TRBV9 and TRBJ2-7, the CDR3 gives the full variable domain: DSGVTQTPKHLITATGQRVTLRCSPRSGDLSVYWYQQSLDQGLQFLIQYYNGEERAKGNILERFSAQQFPDLHSELNLSSLELGDSALYFCASSVGGTGNTYEQYFGPGTRLTVT.

The V call is TRBV5-1, the J call TRBJ2-5, with TRBD1 matching over 7 bases. The J segment lost 4 bases and the V segment lost 0 bases, leaving 6 bases of the junction unmatched. This CDR3 is 15 amino acids long. Germline-derived CDR1 and CDR2 are SGHRS and YFSETQ. This CDR3 reads CASSLGQGISETQYF. Written as DNA, the CDR3 is TGCGCCAGCAGCTTGGGACAGGGAATATCAGAGACCCAGTACTTC.

V is TRBV7-9 and J is TRBJ1-2, with unresolved D. V lost 5 bases and J lost 3, with 13 bases in between. CDR1 is SEHNR and CDR2 is FQNEAQ in the germline V gene (reference sequence). This CDR3 region has 14 residues. CDR3 DNA sequence: TGTGCCAGCAGCCCAAGGACCGAGGACTATGGCTACACCTTC. Protein product: CASSPRTEDYGYTF.

The chain combines TRBV4-1 with TRBJ2-5, with TRBD2 as a possible D gene (5 bases). The CDR3 is made up of 13 amino acids. The V end was cut by 4 bases, the J end by 2 bases, with 8 bases between. Germline V CDR1 and CDR2: MGHRA, YSYEKL. Here the CDR3 DNA reads TGCGCCAGCAGCCGAGCGGTTCAAGAGACCCAGTACTTC. Translating it yields CASSRAVQETQYF.

The genes are TRBV5-1 and TRBJ2-7; 7 bases line up with TRBD1. The CDR3 extends over 14 amino acids. V gave up 7 bases and J gave up 4 bases; unmatched junction bases: 11. The germline gives CDR1 SGHRS, CDR2 YFSETQ. CDR3 in amino acids: CASSIGTVSYEQYF. For the CDR3, the DNA is TGCGCCAGCTCGATCGGGACAGTTTCTTACGAGCAGTACTTC.

The chain combines TRBV28 with TRBJ2-5, with D unclear. The DNA end favors TRBJ2-7, so the J call may be wrong. Germline assignment: CDR1 MDHEN and CDR2 SYDVKM. This CDR3 comprises 12 residues. The CDR3 here is CACTGFSYEQYF. DNA for the CDR3: TGTGCCTGCACCGGATTTTCCTACGAGCAGTACTTC.

The chain carries TRBV10-1 and TRBJ2-7; no clear D gene. CDR1 WNHNN and CDR2 SYGVQD come from the germline V gene (reference sequence). V lost 6 bases to trimming and J lost 0 bases, with 24 bases between them. The CDR3 contains 18 residues. The CDR3 DNA sequence: TGCGCCAGCAGGAAGCCAGAACCAGGTTGCCCCTACTCCTACGAGCAGTACTTC. This codes for CASRKPEPGCPYSYEQYF.

CDR3 sequence reads: CASTPGGRGNTEAFF. In DNA, the CDR3 is TGTGCCAGCACCCCGGGTGGCAGGGGGAACACTGAAGCTTTCTTT. The V gene is TRBV6-5, the J gene TRBJ1-1, with D perhaps matching TRBD1 (6 bases). Germline V gene data show CDR1 as MNHEY and CDR2 as SVGAGI. The CDR3 totals 15 residues. V lost 7 bases, J lost 1 base, and 16 bases lay in between.

The chain links TRBV15 to TRBJ2-7; D may be TRBD1 or TRBD2 (6 bases each). The germline V and J ends were trimmed by 0 bases and 2 bases, with 8 bases remaining between them. This CDR3 has 14 amino acids. Germline CDR1 and CDR2: LNHNV and YYDKDF (reference sequence). The CDR3 loop is CATSREGGTYEQYF. CDR3 coding DNA: TGTGCCACCAGCAGAGAGGGGGGCACCTACGAGCAGTACTTC.

The gene calls are TRBV2 and TRBJ2-3, with D maybe TRBD1 (5 bases). This CDR3 contains 15 residues. Germline loops: CDR1 SNHLY, CDR2 FYNNEI. With 6 bases removed from V and 3 bases from J, the gap between germline ends came to 16 bases. The CDR3 loop is CASRDMDGWTDTQYF. The CDR3 coding sequence is TGTGCCAGCAGGGACATGGACGGATGGACAGATACGCAGTATTTT. The entire variable domain, with the rest obtained from reference TRBV2 and TRBJ2-3, is as follows: EPEVTQTPSHQVTQMGQEVILRCVPISNHLYFYWYRQILGQKVEFLVSFYNNEISEKSEIFDDQFSVERPDGSNFTLKIRSTKLEDSAMYFCASRDMDGWTDTQYFGPGTRLTVL.

The rearrangement uses TRBV28 and TRBJ1-3; D uncertain. V was shortened by 9 bases and J by 0 bases, with 18 bases between the two germline ends. CDR1 is MDHEN and CDR2 is SYDVKM in the germline V gene. CDR3 length: 16 residues. CDR3 loop: CARALRDSSSGNTIYF. The CDR3 DNA reads TGTGCCAGGGCGTTACGGGATTCGAGCTCTGGAAACACCATATATTTT.

The chain combines TRBV6-6 with TRBJ2-7; 8 nucleotides match TRBD1. CDR3 size: 14 residues. V lost 1 base and J lost 6; bases outside the gene matches: 5. Germline lookup yields CDR1 MNHNY and CDR2 SVGAGI (reference sequence). The CDR3 loop reads CASSYWGQVVEQYF. CDR3 DNA: TGTGCCAGCAGTTACTGGGGACAGGTTGTCGAGCAGTACTTC.

The rearrangement joins TRBV7-3 to TRBJ2-6, with no clear D. The CDR3 runs to 14 residues. V lost 4 bases and J 2 bases, leaving 6 bases between the germline ends. CDR1 is SGHTA and CDR2 is FQGTGA in the germline V gene. CDR3 in DNA: TGTGCCAGCAGCTCGGACGCTGGGGCCAACGTCCTGACTTTC. It is translated as CASSSDAGANVLTF.

The chain links TRBV15 to TRBJ1-6, with D possibly being TRBD1 (6 bases). CDR3 size: 18 residues. With 0 bases removed from V and 4 bases from J, the gap between germline ends came to 16 bases. Per the germline V gene, CDR1 is LNHNV and CDR2 is YYDKDF (reference sequence). The CDR3 nucleotides read TGTGCCACCAGCAGAGATCTTGCAGGGGAAGGATATAATTCACCCCTCCACTTT. It translates to CATSRDLAGEGYNSPLHF.

The chain joins TRBV5-1 to TRBJ1-4; tentative D call: TRBD1 (5 bases). V gave up 4 bases and J gave up 6 bases, with 16 bases separating them. The length of the CDR3 is 15 residues. Germline CDR1 is SGHRS and CDR2 is YFSETQ. CDR3 sequence: CASSPRPRADEKLFF. DNA of the CDR3: TGCGCCAGCAGCCCCAGACCCAGGGCGGATGAAAAACTGTTTTTT.

This chain joins TRBV7-6 and TRBJ2-2, with 9 bases aligning to TRBD1. V dropped 4 bases and J dropped 3; count of bases not matched to a gene: 3. Germline V gene data show CDR1 as SGHVS and CDR2 as FNYEAQ. This CDR3 has 15 residues. The CDR3 DNA is TGTGCCAGCAGCTCCGGGACAGGGTACACCGGGGAGCTGTTTTTT. It is translated as CASSSGTGYTGELFF.

This chain links TRBV19 with TRBJ1-2; 9 nucleotides agree with TRBD1. Germline CDR1 LNHDA, CDR2 SQIVND (reference sequence). The CDR3 sequence is 12 residues long. V was clipped by 6 bases and J by 5 bases; unmatched bases: 1. The CDR3 protein is CASRGTGYGYTF. The DNA for the CDR3 is TGTGCCAGTAGAGGGACAGGGTATGGCTACACCTTC.

This chain connects TRBV5-1 to TRBJ2-2; TRBD1 matches at 10 bases. Germline values: CDR1 SGHRS, CDR2 YFSETQ. The CDR3 contains 15 residues. J gave up 4 bases and V 3 bases, and 3 bases lay outside the gene matches. This chain's CDR3 is CASSWTGGGTGELFF. The CDR3 coding sequence is TGCGCCAGCAGCTGGACAGGGGGTGGCACCGGGGAGCTGTTTTTT.

This clone appeared a few times. This sample also contains other DNA sequences that code for the same CDR3. J is TRBJ2-7 and V is TRBV4-1, with TRBD2 matching 11 bases. The CDR3 runs to 15 residues. CDR1 is MGHRA and CDR2 is YSYEKL in the germline V gene. The ends lost 3 bases at V and 4 bases at J; junction bases unmatched: 5. For the CDR3, the DNA is TGCGCCAGCAGCCAGGCCGGGACTAGCGGATACGAGCAGTACTTC. It codes for CASSQAGTSGYEQYF.